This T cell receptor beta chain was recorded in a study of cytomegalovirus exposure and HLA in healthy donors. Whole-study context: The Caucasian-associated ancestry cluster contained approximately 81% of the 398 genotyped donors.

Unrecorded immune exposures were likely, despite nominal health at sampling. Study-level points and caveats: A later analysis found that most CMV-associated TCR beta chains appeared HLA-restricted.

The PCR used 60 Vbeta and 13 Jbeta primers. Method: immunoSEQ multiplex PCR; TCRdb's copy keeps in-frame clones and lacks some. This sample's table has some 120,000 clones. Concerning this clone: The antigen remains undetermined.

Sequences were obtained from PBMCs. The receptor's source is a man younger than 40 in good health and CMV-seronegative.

This chain's CDR3 is CASSLVDRDNEQFF. DNA for the CDR3: TGCGCCAGCAGCTTGGTCGACAGAGACAATGAGCAGTTCTTC. This chain joins TRBV5-1 and TRBJ2-1; a weak D match, TRBD1 (5 bases). The ends were cut back, 0 bases at V and 5 bases at J, with 9 bases in the middle. This CDR3 is 14 amino acids long. Per germline, CDR1 SGHRS and CDR2 YFSETQ.